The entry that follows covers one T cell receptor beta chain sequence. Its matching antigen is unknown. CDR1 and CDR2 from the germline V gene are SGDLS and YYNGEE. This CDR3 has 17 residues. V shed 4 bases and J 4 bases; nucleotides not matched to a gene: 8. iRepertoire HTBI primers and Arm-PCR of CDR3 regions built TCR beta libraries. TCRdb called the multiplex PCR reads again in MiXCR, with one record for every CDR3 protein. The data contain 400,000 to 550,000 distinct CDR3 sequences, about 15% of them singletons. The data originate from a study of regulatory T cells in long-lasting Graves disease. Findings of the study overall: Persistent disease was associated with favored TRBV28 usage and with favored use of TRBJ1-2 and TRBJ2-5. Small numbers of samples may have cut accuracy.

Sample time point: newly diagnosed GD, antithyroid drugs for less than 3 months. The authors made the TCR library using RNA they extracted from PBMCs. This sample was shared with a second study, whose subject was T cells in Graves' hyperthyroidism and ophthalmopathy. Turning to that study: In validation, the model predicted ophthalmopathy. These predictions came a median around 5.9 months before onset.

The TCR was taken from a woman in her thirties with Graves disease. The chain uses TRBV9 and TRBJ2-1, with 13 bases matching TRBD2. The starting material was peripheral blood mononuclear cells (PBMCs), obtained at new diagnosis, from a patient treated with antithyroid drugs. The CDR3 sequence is CASSPSGTSGIYNEQFF. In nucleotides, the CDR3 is TGTGCCAGCAGCCCCAGCGGGACTAGCGGGATATACAATGAGCAGTTCTTC.